The sample holds one count of the clone carrying this TCR beta chain. These data are taken from a study of Ad26.COV2.S vaccination and SARS-CoV-2 variants. V lost 5 bases and J 13 bases, leaving 21 bases between the germline ends. The CDR3 runs 13 residues. Germline values: CDR1 SEHNR, CDR2 FQNEAQ (reference sequence). Treatment in this sample: approximately 18 received Ad26.COV2.S at low or high dose, single or two shots; several received placebo; per-sample allocation not given. Vaccine and placebo recipients were sampled on day 63 after the first injection. The protocol was immunoSEQ multiplex PCR, while the TCRdb copy is restricted to in-frame clones and leaves out a portion. Of about 480,000 clones listed, 87% are singletons.

The J gene is TRBJ2-7, the V gene TRBV7-9; no firm D call. Sequenced material: peripheral blood, taken in a trial of Ad26.COV2.S vaccine versus placebo. The clonotype originates from a person between 18 and 65 years old who received the Ad26.COV2.S COVID-19 vaccine or a placebo. The CDR3 coding sequence is TGTGCCAGCAGCAGTCCGCTTGACCCGAAGAAATACTTC. Amino acids: CASSSPLDPKKYF.